The clone carrying this TCR beta chain has a single count. These data originate in a study of blood T cell repertoires in COVID-19. Germline values: CDR1 SGHTA, CDR2 FQGNSA. This CDR3 is built from 14 residues. V gave up 4 bases and J gave up 5 bases; unmatched junction bases: 4. In the authors' workflow: Reference gene primer amplification yielded estimated nucleated cell counts. Method: immunoSEQ multiplex PCR; TCRdb's copy keeps in-frame clones and lacks some. D and trimming were read from the DNA, whereas the V and J calls and clone size are those reported in that table. The sample includes some 51,000 clones, more than 75% of them seen just once.

This clonotype was obtained from a man aged 50 to 59 with active COVID-19. The sequenced material came from peripheral blood. The chain recombines TRBV7-2 with TRBJ2-5; TRBD1 aligns across 10 bases. The CDR3 bases are TGTGCCAGCAGCTCTGACAGGGGGCCCGAGACCCAGTACTTC. Translating it yields CASSSDRGPETQYF.